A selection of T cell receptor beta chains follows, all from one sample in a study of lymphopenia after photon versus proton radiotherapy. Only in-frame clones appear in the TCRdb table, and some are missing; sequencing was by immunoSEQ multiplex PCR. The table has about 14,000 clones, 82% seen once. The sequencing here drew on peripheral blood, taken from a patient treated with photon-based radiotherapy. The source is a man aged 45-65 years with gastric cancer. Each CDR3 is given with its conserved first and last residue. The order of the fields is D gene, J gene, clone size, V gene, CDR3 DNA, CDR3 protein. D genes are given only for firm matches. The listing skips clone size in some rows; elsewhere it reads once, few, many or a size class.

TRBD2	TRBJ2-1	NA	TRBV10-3	TGTTCTAGCGGGGGGAGCGTTGAGCAGTTCTTC	CSSGGSVEQFF
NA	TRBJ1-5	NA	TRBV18	TGTGCCAGCTCACCAAGCAGCAATCAGCCCCAGCATTTT	CASSPSSNQPQHF
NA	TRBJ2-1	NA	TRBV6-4	TGTGCCAGCAGTGAGAAGGGTCCCCCAACATACAATGAGCAGTTCTTC	CASSEKGPPTYNEQFF
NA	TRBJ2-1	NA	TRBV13	TGTGCCAGCAGCTTGGCAGGGCCTACTGAGCAGTTCTTC	CASSLAGPTEQFF
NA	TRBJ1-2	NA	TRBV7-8	TGTGCCAGCAGCTTAGAGGGCCGGGGGGCGATCGGTGGCTACACCTTC	CASSLEGRGAIGGYTF
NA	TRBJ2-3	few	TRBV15	TGTGCCACCAGCAGAGAGGGGCCGACAGATACGCAGTATTTT	CATSREGPTDTQYF
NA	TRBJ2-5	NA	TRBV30	TGTGCCTGGAGTGCTTCAGGGGTTCGAGAGACCCAGTACTTC	CAWSASGVRETQYF
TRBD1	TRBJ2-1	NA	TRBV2	TGTGCCAGCAGGGGGACAGGGAGCTACAATGAGCAGTTCTTC	CASRGTGSYNEQFF
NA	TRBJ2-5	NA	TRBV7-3	TGTGCCAGCAGCTTAAGGGGTGGGGAGACCCAGTACTTC	CASSLRGGETQYF
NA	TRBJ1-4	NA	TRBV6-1	TGTGCCAGCAGGGACAGACCGTCGGGACGTGGAAAACTGTTTTTT	CASRDRPSGRGKLFF
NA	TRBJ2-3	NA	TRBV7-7	TGTGCCAGCAGCAGGGACCTCACAGATACGCAGTATTTT	CASSRDLTDTQYF
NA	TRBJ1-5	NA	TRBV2	TGTGCCAGCAGGGGGACACGCAAACACAATCAGCCCCAGCATTTT	CASRGTRKHNQPQHF
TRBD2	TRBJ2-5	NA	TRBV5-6	TGTGCCAGCAGCTTGCTAGCGGGGGGTCAAGAGACCCAGTACTTC	CASSLLAGGQETQYF
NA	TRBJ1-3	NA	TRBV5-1	TGCGCCAGCAGCTTGACGGCAGGGGTGAATGGAAACACCATATATTTT	CASSLTAGVNGNTIYF
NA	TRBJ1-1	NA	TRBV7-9	TGTGCCAGCAGCTTAGGTGACGGCACTGAAGCTTTCTTT	CASSLGDGTEAFF
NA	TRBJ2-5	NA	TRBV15	TGTGCCACCAGCAGGACTAGTCGTGAGACCCAGTACTTC	CATSRTSRETQYF
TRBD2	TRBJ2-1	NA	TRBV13	TGTGCCAGCAGCCGCAGACTAGCGGGGGATAACAATGAGCAGTTCTTC	CASSRRLAGDNNEQFF
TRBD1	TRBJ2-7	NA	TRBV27	TGTGCCAGCAGTCCCGGACAGGGGATCTACGAGCAGTACTTC	CASSPGQGIYEQYF
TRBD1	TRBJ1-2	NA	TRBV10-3	TGTGCCATTTCCGGGACAGGGACGACAGGGGGTGGCTACACCTTC	CAISGTGTTGGGYTF
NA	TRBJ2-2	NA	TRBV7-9	TGTGCCAGCAGCCTTGACAGTTCCACCGGGGAGCTGTTTTTT	CASSLDSSTGELFF
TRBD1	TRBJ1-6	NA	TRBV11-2	TGTGCCAGCAGCTTAAGGAACCAGGGGGGTAATTCACCCCTCCACTTT	CASSLRNQGGNSPLHF
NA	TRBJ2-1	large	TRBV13	TGTGCCAGCAGCTTCTCAGGGGGGGTACCCTACAATGAGCAGTTCTTC	CASSFSGGVPYNEQFF
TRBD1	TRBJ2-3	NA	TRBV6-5	TGTGCCAGCAGCGGGACAGGCGTGGATACGCAGTATTTT	CASSGTGVDTQYF
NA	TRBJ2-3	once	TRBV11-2	TGTGCCAGCAGCTTAGGGCACAGCACAGATACGCAGTATTTT	CASSLGHSTDTQYF
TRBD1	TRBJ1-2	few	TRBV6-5	TGTGCCAGCAGGGGACAGGGAGGGAACTATGGCTACACCTTC	CASRGQGGNYGYTF
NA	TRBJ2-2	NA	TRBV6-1	TGTGCCAGCGTGGTAGGAGGGACCGGGGAGCTGTTTTTT	CASVVGGTGELFF
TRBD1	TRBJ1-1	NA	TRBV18	TGTGCCAGCTCACTAATGACAGGGGGGAACACTGAAGCTTTCTTT	CASSLMTGGNTEAFF
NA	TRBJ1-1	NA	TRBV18	TGTGCCAGCTCACGCGAGAACAGAGGGGCTTTCTTT	CASSRENRGAFF
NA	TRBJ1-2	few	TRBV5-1	TGCGCCAGCAGCTTGGCACCTGCCTATGGCTACACCTTC	CASSLAPAYGYTF
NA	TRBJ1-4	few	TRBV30	TGTGCCTGGAGCGGGCTGGGGGCGCCGGAAAAACTGTTTTTT	CAWSGLGAPEKLFF
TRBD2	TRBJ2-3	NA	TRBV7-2	TGTGCCAGCAGCTTTAGACTAGCGGGGTTGGCAGATACGCAGTATTTT	CASSFRLAGLADTQYF
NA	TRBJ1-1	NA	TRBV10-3	TGTGCCATCAGTGCTGAAACAGGGTCGGGTACTGAAGCTTTCTTT	CAISAETGSGTEAFF
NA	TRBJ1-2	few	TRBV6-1	TGTGCCAGCAGTGAGCGACAGACTTATGGCTACACCTTC	CASSERQTYGYTF
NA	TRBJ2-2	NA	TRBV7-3	TGTGCCAGCAGCTCTGGGACACCTGGGGCCGGGGAGCTGTTTTTT	CASSSGTPGAGELFF
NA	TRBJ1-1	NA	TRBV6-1	TGTGCCAGCAAAGAATCATACGGCGGTACTGAAGCTTTCTTT	CASKESYGGTEAFF
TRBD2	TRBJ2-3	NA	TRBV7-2	TGTGCCAGCAGCTTAGTGGGGACTAGCGGGGGCACAGATACGCAGTATTTT	CASSLVGTSGGTDTQYF